The 6 T cell receptor beta chains below all came from one sample that was sequenced in a study of vaccination effects on CD4 cells after COVID-19 (dated by TCRdb to between 2022 and 2023). These receptors lack a known antigen. In the ViraFEST assay, PBMC were stimulated with viral peptide pools, and antigen-specific CD4+ T cell clonotypes were then identified by expansion using TCR sequencing. After around ten days of culture, CD4+ T cells were isolated with the EasySep CD4+ T cell isolation kit. Participants received two doses of either the BNT162b2 or the mRNA-1273 mRNA SARS-CoV-2 vaccine. Libraries were prepared through the immunoSEQ multiplex PCR assay. TCRdb limited this immuneACCESS table to in-frame rearrangements with V and J called. A share of clones is missing; checked studies link under half to unresolved V genes, and the rest is unexplained. Within this sample are under 35,000 clones, with about 69% of them counted one time only. About 9% of the sample lies in the top ten.

The material sequenced was CD4+ T cells from PBMCs cultured with HCoV-NL63 spike peptides, taken after COVID-19 vaccination. The cell subset or site label for this specimen denotes: HCoV-NL63 spike overlapping peptide pool stimulation. Source of these receptors: a human donor who received a COVID-19 vaccine.

In its sample, this clone was seen a few times. V gene TRBV2 combines with J gene TRBJ1-2, with 10 bases matching TRBD1. The CDR3 length is 14 residues. The germline V gene has CDR1 SNHLY and CDR2 FYNNEI. J gave up 4 bases and V 6 bases, and 5 bases lay outside the gene matches. This CDR3 reads CASSQRTGGYGYTF. CDR3 sequence (DNA): TGTGCCAGCAGCCAACGGACAGGGGGCTATGGCTACACCTTC.

The J gene is TRBJ1-1, the V gene TRBV10-2; TRBD1 matches at 8 bases. CDR3 length: 13 residues. Germline V gives CDR1 WSHSY, CDR2 SAAADI. Trimming cost V 8 bases and J 1 base; bases outside gene matches: 3. CDR3 in DNA: TGCGCCAGCTCTGACAGGGGGAACACTGAAGCTTTCTTT. This sequence encodes CASSDRGNTEAFF.

The table lists this clone with a few counts. The rearrangement links TRBV10-1 to TRBJ1-1; D unclear. The length of the CDR3 is 9 residues. Trimming removed 7 bases from V and 8 bases from J, with 5 bases in between. The germline gives CDR1 WNHNN, CDR2 SYGVQD (reference sequence). Written as DNA, the CDR3 is TGCGCCAGCACCGGGGAAGCTTTCTTT. This encodes CASTGEAFF.

This clone appeared a few times. V gene TRBV4-1 combines with J gene TRBJ1-5; TRBD1 matches at 7 bases. The CDR3 loop spans 16 amino acids. The germline V gene encodes CDR1 MGHRA and CDR2 YSYEKL. V lost 1 base to trimming and J lost 3 bases; unmatched junction nucleotides: 6. In nucleotides, the CDR3 is TGCGCCAGCAGCCAAGCCCTTGGACAGGACAATCAGCCCCAGCATTTT. Protein sequence: CASSQALGQDNQPQHF.

There are a few counts of this clone. The chain recombines TRBV7-9 with TRBJ2-2; possible D gene TRBD2, 5 bases. Trimming removed 7 bases at V and 5 bases at J, with 11 bases between. The CDR3 has 13 amino acids. Germline CDR1 SEHNR, CDR2 FQNEAQ (reference sequence). The DNA for the CDR3 is TGTGCCAGCACCCTACTAGAAACCGGGGAGCTGTTTTTT. As protein: CASTLLETGELFF.

This chain joins TRBV2 and TRBJ1-5, with unresolved D. Looked up from germline, CDR1 is SNHLY and CDR2 is FYNNEI. The V end lost 1 base, the J end lost 4 bases, and 11 bases lay between the germline ends. The CDR3 sequence is 15 residues long. CDR3 nucleotides: TGTGCCAGCAGTGAAGTTGCGCGAGGAAATCAGCCCCAGCATTTT. This gives the protein CASSEVARGNQPQHF.